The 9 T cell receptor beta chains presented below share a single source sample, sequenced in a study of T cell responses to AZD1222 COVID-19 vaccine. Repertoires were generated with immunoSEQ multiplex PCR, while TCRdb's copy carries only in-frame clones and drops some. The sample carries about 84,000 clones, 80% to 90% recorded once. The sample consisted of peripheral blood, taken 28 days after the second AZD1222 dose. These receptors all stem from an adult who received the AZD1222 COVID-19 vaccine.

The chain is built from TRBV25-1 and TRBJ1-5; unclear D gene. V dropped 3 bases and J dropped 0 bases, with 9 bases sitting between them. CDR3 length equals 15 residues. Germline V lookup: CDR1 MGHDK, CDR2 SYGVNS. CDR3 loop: CASSEFFFSNQPQHF. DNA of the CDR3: TGTGCCAGCAGTGAGTTTTTCTTTAGCAATCAGCCCCAGCATTTT.

The CDR3 sequence is CASSGDRVSGNTIYF. The CDR3 region has the DNA TGTGCCAGTAGCGGAGACAGAGTCTCTGGAAACACCATATATTTT. The chain has TRBV19 and TRBJ1-3, with D perhaps TRBD1 (5 bases). V gave up 6 bases and J gave up 0 bases, with 12 bases separating them. The germline V gene has CDR1 LNHDA and CDR2 SQIVND (reference sequence). The CDR3 contains 15 residues.

The CDR3 loop reads CATSIIRHPGQVSQPQHF. The CDR3 bases are TGTGCCACCAGCATAATCCGACACCCGGGACAGGTGAGTCAGCCCCAGCATTTT. The V call is TRBV15, the J call TRBJ1-5, with 8 bases that match TRBD1. The CDR3 covers 18 residues. Germline V gene sequence: CDR1 LNHNV, CDR2 YYDKDF (reference sequence). Unmatched junction bases numbered 17, after V lost 4 bases and J lost 6 bases.

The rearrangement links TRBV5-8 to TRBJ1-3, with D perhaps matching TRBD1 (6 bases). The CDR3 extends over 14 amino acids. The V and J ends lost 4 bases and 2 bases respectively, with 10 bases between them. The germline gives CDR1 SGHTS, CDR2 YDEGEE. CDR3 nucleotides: TGTGCCAGCAGCGGGAACAGGGCTGGAAACACCATATATTTT. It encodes CASSGNRAGNTIYF.

CDR3 amino acids: CASSAGGTDTQYF. The DNA of the CDR3 is TGCGCCAGCAGCGCAGGGGGCACAGATACGCAGTATTTT. This chain connects TRBV5-1 to TRBJ2-3; D is perhaps TRBD1 (6 bases). The V gene lost 4 bases and the J gene lost 1 base, with 7 bases spanning the gap. CDR3 length equals 13 residues. Germline V gene lookup returns CDR1 SGHRS and CDR2 YFSETQ.

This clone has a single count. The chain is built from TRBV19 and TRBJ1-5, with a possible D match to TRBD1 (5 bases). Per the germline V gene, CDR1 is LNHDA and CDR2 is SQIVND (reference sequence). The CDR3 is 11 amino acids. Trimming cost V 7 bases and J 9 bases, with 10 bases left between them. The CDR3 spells CASTQGGPQHF. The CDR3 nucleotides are TGTGCCAGTACTCAGGGCGGGCCCCAGCATTTT.

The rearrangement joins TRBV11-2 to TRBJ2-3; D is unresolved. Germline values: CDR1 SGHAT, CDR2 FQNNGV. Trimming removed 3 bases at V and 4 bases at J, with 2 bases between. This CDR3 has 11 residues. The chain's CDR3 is CASSLADTQYF. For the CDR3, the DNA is TGTGCCAGCAGCTTGGCAGATACGCAGTATTTT.

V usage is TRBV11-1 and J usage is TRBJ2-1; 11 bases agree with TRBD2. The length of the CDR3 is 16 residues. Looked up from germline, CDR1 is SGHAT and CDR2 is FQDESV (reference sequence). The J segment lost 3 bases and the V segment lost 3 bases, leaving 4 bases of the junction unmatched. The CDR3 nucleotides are TGTGCCAGCAGCTTCACCGGGACTAGCGGCTACAATGAGCAGTTCTTC. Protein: CASSFTGTSGYNEQFF.

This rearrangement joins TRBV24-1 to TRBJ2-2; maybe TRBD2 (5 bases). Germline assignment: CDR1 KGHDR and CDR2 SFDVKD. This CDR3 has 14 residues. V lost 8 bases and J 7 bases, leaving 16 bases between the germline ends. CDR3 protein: CATTEGVNGGELFF. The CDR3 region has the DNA TGTGCCACCACTGAGGGAGTTAACGGCGGGGAGCTGTTTTTT.